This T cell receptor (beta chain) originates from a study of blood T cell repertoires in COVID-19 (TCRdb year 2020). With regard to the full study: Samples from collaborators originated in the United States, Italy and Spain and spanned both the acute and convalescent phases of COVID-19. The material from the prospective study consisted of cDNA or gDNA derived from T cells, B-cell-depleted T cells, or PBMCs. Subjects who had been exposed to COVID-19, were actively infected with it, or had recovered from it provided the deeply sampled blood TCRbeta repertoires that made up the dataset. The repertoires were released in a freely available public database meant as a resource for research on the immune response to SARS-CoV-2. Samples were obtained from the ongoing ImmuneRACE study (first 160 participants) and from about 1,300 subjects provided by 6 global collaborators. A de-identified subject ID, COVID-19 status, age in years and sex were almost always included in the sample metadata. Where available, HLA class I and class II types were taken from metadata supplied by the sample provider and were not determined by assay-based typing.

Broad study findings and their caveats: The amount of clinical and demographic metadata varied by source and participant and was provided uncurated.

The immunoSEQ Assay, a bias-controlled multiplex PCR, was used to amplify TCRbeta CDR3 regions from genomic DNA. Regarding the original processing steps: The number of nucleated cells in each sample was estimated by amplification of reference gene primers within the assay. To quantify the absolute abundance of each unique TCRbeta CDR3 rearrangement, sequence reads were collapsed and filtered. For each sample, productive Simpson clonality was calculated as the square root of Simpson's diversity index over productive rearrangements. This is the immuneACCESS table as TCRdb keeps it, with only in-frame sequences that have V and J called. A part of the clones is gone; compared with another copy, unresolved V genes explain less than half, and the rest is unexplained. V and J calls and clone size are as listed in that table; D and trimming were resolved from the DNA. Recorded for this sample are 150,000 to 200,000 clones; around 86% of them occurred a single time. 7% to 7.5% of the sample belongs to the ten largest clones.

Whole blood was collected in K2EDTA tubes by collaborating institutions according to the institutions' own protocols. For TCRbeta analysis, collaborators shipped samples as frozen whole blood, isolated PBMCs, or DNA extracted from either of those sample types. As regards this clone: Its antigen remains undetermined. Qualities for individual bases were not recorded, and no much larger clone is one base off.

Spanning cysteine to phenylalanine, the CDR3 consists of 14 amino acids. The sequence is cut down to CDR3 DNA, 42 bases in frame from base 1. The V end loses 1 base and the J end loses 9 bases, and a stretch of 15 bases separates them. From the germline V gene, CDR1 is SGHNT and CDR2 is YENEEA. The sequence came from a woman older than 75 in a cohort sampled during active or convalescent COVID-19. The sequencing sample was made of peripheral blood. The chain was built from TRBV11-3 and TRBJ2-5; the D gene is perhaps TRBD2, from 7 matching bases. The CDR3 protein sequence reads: CASSLVVGGEPQYF. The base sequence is TGTGCCAGCAGCTTAGTTGTAGGGGGGGAGCCCCAGTACTTC.